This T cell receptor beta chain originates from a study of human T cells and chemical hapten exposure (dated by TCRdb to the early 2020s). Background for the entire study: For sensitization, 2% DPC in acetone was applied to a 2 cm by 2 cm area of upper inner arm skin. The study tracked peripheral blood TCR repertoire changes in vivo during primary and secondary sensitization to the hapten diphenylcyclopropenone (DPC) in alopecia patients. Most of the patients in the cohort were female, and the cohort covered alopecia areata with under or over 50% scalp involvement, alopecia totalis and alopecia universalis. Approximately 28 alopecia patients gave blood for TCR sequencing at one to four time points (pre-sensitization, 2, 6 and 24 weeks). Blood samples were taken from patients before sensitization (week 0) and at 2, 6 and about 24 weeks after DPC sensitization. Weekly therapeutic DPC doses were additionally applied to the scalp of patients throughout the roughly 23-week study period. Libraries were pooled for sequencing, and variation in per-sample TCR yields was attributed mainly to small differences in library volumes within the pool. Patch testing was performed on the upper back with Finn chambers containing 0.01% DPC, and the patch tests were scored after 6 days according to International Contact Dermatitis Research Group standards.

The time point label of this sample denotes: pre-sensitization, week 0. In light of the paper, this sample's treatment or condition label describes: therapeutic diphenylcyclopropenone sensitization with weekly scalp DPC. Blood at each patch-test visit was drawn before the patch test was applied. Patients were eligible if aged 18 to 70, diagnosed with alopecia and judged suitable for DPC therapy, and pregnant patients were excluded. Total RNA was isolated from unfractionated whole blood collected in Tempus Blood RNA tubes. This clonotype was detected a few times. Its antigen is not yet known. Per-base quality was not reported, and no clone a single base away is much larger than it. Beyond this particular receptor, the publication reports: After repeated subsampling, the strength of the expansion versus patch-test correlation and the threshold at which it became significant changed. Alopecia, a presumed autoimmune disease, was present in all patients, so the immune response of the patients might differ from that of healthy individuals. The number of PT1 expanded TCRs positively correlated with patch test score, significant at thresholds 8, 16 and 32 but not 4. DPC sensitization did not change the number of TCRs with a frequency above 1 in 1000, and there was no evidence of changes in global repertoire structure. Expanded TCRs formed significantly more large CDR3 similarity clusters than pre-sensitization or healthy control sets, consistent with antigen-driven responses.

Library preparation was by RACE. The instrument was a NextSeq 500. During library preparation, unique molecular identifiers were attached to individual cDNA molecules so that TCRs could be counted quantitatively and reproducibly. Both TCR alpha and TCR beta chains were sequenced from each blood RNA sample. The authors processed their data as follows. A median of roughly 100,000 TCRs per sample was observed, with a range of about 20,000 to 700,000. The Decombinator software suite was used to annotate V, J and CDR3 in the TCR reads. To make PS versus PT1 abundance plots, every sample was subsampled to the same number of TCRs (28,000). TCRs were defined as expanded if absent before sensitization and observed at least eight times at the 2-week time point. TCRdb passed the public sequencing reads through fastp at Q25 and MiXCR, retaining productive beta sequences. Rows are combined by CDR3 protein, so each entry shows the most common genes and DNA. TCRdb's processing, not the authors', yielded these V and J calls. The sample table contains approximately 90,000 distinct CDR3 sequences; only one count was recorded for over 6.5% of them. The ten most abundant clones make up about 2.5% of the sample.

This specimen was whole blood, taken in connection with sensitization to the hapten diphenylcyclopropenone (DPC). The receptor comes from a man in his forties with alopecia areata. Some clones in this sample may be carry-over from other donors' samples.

The sequenced DNA: TGTGCCAGCAGCCTGCAAGAGGCCCCCTACAATGAGCAGTTCTTC. It specifies CASSLQEAPYNEQFF. The chain links TRBV7-9 with TRBJ2-1, with the D gene call left open. Counted from cysteine to phenylalanine, this CDR3 has 15 amino acids. Only the CDR3 DNA stays, 45 bases, in frame from base 1. V lost 5 bases and J lost 2 bases; the stretch between them is 13 bases long. For CDR1 and CDR2, the germline V gene (reference sequence) lists SEHNR and FQNEAQ.